Listed here are 2 T cell receptor beta chains from one sample, sequenced in a study of blood T cell repertoires in COVID-19. The table came from immunoSEQ multiplex PCR; TCRdb's copy has only in-frame clones and leaves some out. The sample consists of 220,000 or so clones, around 90% of them appearing once. The sample consisted of PBMCs or T cells enriched from blood (not recorded which). These TCRs come from a man in his fifties who had been exposed to COVID-19.

The chain is built from TRBV7-2 and TRBJ1-1; the D gene is possibly TRBD1 (5 bases). Germline V lookup: CDR1 SGHTA, CDR2 FQGNSA. This CDR3 is 15 amino acids long. V lost 0 bases and J 0 bases, leaving 8 bases between the germline ends. CDR3 amino acids: CASSLAQGLNTEAFF. The CDR3 region has the DNA TGTGCCAGCAGCTTAGCCCAGGGCTTGAACACTGAAGCTTTCTTT. The full variable domain, with the rest looked up from reference TRBV7-2 and TRBJ1-1, is GAGVSQSPSNKVTEKGKDVELRCDPISGHTALYWYRQSLGQGLEFLIYFQGNSAPDKSGLPSDRFSAERTGGSVSTLTIQRTQQEDSAVYLCASSLAQGLNTEAFFGQGTRLTVV.

The genes are TRBV6-5 and TRBJ1-6; D might be TRBD1 (6 bases). Trimming cost V 7 bases and J 7 bases, with 17 bases left between them. The length of the CDR3 is 15 residues. CDR1 is MNHEY, CDR2 SVGAGI, per germline. The CDR3 nucleotides read TGTGCCAGCACCGCGAGGACAGTCTCCAATTCACCCCTCCACTTT. Amino acid sequence: CASTARTVSNSPLHF.